These 27 T cell receptor beta chains were sequenced from one sample in a study of blood T cells in healthy people across ages. A second PCR of 7 to 11 cycles used a sample-barcoded 5' primer and a J-beta primer mix. TCRdb reprocessed the 5' RACE reads via MiXCR and lists one record per CDR3 protein. This table holds 660,000 or so distinct CDR3 sequences, 58% found once. The sequencing sample was made of blood. The receptors stem from a man in his fifties or sixties in good health.

This chain connects TRBV11-2 to TRBJ2-3; 12 bases agree with TRBD2. The CDR3 has 16 amino acids. Trimming at V came to 4 bases and at J to 3 bases, leaving 5 bases not matched to a gene. Per germline, CDR1 SGHAT and CDR2 FQNNGV. In nucleotides, the CDR3 is TGTGCCAGCAGCTCGAGGACTAGCGGGGAAACAGATACGCAGTATTTT. This sequence encodes CASSSRTSGETDTQYF.

This clonotype was found a few times. The CDR3 loop is CASSSKRGGSYNEQFF. In nucleotides, the CDR3 is TGTGCCAGCAGTTCCAAGCGGGGGGGCTCTTACAATGAGCAGTTCTTC. The chain uses TRBV28 and TRBJ2-1; the match to TRBD2 covers 10 bases. The trim removed 4 bases at V and 4 bases at J, leaving 7 bases unmatched. The germline CDR1 and CDR2 sequences are MDHEN and SYDVKM. This CDR3 spans 16 amino acids.

The chain recombines TRBV20-1 with TRBJ2-4; D uncertain. The germline V gene has CDR1 DFQATT and CDR2 SNEGSKA (reference sequence). The CDR3 contains 16 residues. V lost 5 bases and J 2 bases, leaving 19 bases between the germline ends. The CDR3 DNA reads TGCAGTGCTCCCTCGCTAGATAGCTCCCCCAAAAACATTCAGTACTTC. This encodes CSAPSLDSSPKNIQYF.

This clonotype has only a few counts. This sequence joins TRBV7-9 and TRBJ2-1; 9 bases are shared with TRBD1. The CDR3 covers 15 residues. The V segment lost 3 bases and the J segment 4 bases; nucleotides outside the gene matches: 4. Germline loops: CDR1 SEHNR, CDR2 FQNEAQ (reference sequence). This CDR3 is CASSFAGQGYNEQFF. CDR3 DNA sequence: TGTGCCAGCAGCTTCGCGGGACAGGGATACAATGAGCAGTTCTTC.

This chain connects TRBV15 to TRBJ2-3; D gene uncertain. V lost 2 bases to trimming and J lost 5 bases, with 11 bases between them. CDR3 length: 14 residues. Germline-derived CDR1 and CDR2 are LNHNV and YYDKDF (reference sequence). CDR3 DNA sequence: TGTGCCACCAGCAGACTAGGCCGAGGAGATACGCAGTATTTT. Its protein product is CATSRLGRGDTQYF.

V is TRBV6-1 and J is TRBJ1-2; D is possibly TRBD1 (6 bases). Trimming took 2 bases from V and 5 from J, leaving 12 bases between them. Per the germline V gene, CDR1 is MNHNS and CDR2 is SASEGT. CDR3 length: 14 amino acids. CDR3 nucleotides: TGTGCCAGCAGTGAACAACAGGGAATGTATGGCTACACCTTC. This gives the protein CASSEQQGMYGYTF.

The rearrangement uses TRBV29-1 and TRBJ2-5, with 13 bases aligning to TRBD2. The CDR3 is made up of 15 amino acids. V gave up 7 bases and J gave up 1 base; unmatched junction bases: 6. CDR1 is SQVTM, CDR2 ANQGSEA, per germline. The CDR3 sequence: CSAARLAGGQETQYF. For the CDR3, the DNA is TGCAGCGCCGCCAGACTAGCGGGGGGCCAAGAGACCCAGTACTTC.

This clonotype was recorded a few times. V gene TRBV4-2 combines with J gene TRBJ2-1; 8 nucleotides agree with TRBD2. CDR3 length: 15 residues. V lost 4 bases and J lost 8; bases outside the gene matches: 10. Germline-derived CDR1 and CDR2 are LGHNA and YNFKEQ. CDR3 nucleotides: TGTGCCAGCAGCCGCTTAGCGGGAATATTTGATGAGCAGTTCTTC. Amino acid sequence: CASSRLAGIFDEQFF.

This clonotype has just a few counts. The chain links TRBV20-1 to TRBJ1-4; weak D call: TRBD1 (6 bases). V shed 1 base and J shed 0 bases, with 15 bases lying between them. Germline CDR1 reads DFQATT; CDR2 reads SNEGSKA (reference sequence). CDR3 length: 17 residues. The CDR3 sequence is CSARVRGWDATNEKLFF. The CDR3 coding sequence is TGCAGTGCTAGAGTCAGGGGATGGGACGCAACTAATGAAAAACTGTTTTTT.

This clonotype showed up just a few times. The V gene is TRBV5-4, the J gene TRBJ2-7, with a weak D call TRBD2 (5 bases). V lost 7 bases, J lost 1 base, and 18 bases lay in between. CDR3 length equals 15 residues. CDR1 and CDR2 from the germline V gene are SGHNT and YYREEE (reference sequence). In DNA form, the CDR3 reads TGTGCCAGCTCCAGGACCGGGATCGCTTCCTACGAGCAGTACTTC. Translated, it gives CASSRTGIASYEQYF.

The genes are TRBV7-2 and TRBJ1-6; no reliable D call. V was pared by 2 bases and J by 10 bases, with 9 bases between. Germline loops: CDR1 SGHTA, CDR2 FQGNSA. The CDR3 runs 13 residues. CDR3 coding DNA: TGTGCCAGCAGCTTACCAGTGGGATCACCCCTCCACTTT. Protein product: CASSLPVGSPLHF.

Written as DNA, the CDR3 is TGCGCCAGCAGCCAAGATCGGAATTTGAGGGGGTTCACCGAGCAGTACTTC. It encodes CASSQDRNLRGFTEQYF. This chain connects TRBV4-3 to TRBJ2-7; tentatively, D is TRBD1 (6 bases). CDR1 is LGHNA, CDR2 YSLEER, per germline. This CDR3 contains 17 residues. V lost 0 bases and J lost 6, with 21 bases in between.

This clonotype turned up a few times. The chain is built from TRBV4-2 and TRBJ1-6; tentative D call: TRBD1 (5 bases). V dropped 7 bases and J dropped 8 bases, with 18 bases sitting between them. Germline V gene lookup returns CDR1 LGHNA and CDR2 YNFKEQ. The CDR3 length is 15 residues. In nucleotides, the CDR3 is TGTGCCAGCACCACCCAGGGACTTCGAGATTCACCCCTCCACTTT. Translated: CASTTQGLRDSPLHF.

This clonotype was picked up one time. The rearrangement uses TRBV5-1 and TRBJ2-1; 13 bases are shared with TRBD2. V was pared by 4 bases and J by 9 bases, with 7 bases of the junction left unmatched. The CDR3 consists of 15 residues. Per the germline V gene, CDR1 is SGHRS and CDR2 is YFSETQ. DNA for the CDR3: TGCGCCAGCAGCGGAACTAGCGGGGGGGCCGCTGAGCAGTTCTTC. Amino acid sequence: CASSGTSGGAAEQFF.

This clonotype came up a few times. DNA for the CDR3: TGTGCCAGCGCGACAGGGAACGGCTATGGCTACACCTTC. As protein: CASATGNGYGYTF. J is TRBJ1-2 and V is TRBV6-1, with 7 bases aligning to TRBD1. Germline CDR1 and CDR2: MNHNS and SASEGT. The CDR3 runs to 13 residues. V was pared by 8 bases and J by 4 bases, with 7 bases of the junction left unmatched.

The genes are TRBV27 and TRBJ1-1; 8 bases map to TRBD1. Germline-derived CDR1 and CDR2 are MNHEY and SMNVEV (reference sequence). V lost 6 bases and J lost 6; bases outside the gene matches: 12. This CDR3 is built from 15 residues. The CDR3 is CASSRRTGPGAEAFF. The CDR3 coding sequence is TGTGCCAGCAGCCGACGGACAGGGCCAGGAGCTGAAGCTTTCTTT.

The chain couples TRBV27 to TRBJ1-2; 7 bases fit TRBD1. This CDR3 contains 13 residues. CDR1 MNHEY and CDR2 SMNVEV come from the germline V gene (reference sequence). Losses at the gene ends were 4 bases for V and 8 bases for J; bases not matched to a gene: 7. The CDR3 here is CASSSQGERGYTF. The CDR3 nucleotides read TGTGCCAGCAGTTCGCAGGGGGAGAGGGGCTACACCTTC.

This clonotype was observed a handful of times. This chain uses TRBV12-3 or TRBV12-4 with TRBJ2-3; possible D gene TRBD2, 7 bases. Deletions cut 5 bases from V and 6 bases from J, with 15 bases between. The CDR3 has 14 amino acids. Here the CDR3 DNA reads TGTGCCAGCAGTGTGGGGGGGGCCGAGGATACGCAGTATTTT. Protein: CASSVGGAEDTQYF.

The rearrangement links TRBV29-1 to TRBJ2-1; 10 bases map to TRBD1. In germline, CDR1 is SQVTM, CDR2 ANQGSEA. The CDR3 covers 15 residues. Unmatched junction bases numbered 10, after V lost 7 bases and J lost 4 bases. CDR3 amino acids: CSALRGTGVYNEQFF. The CDR3 DNA follows: TGCAGCGCCCTCCGGGGGACAGGGGTTTACAATGAGCAGTTCTTC.

This chain uses TRBV29-1 with TRBJ2-1; 8 bases are a match to TRBD1. The trim removed 7 bases at V and 8 bases at J, leaving 10 bases unmatched. This CDR3 is built from 13 residues. Germline V gives CDR1 SQVTM, CDR2 ANQGSEA. Here the CDR3 reads CSGTGQGMHEQFF. CDR3 sequence (DNA): TGCAGCGGCACAGGACAGGGAATGCATGAGCAGTTCTTC.

This rearrangement joins TRBV15 to TRBJ2-1, with D possibly matching TRBD1 (6 bases). This CDR3 contains 13 residues. CDR1 is LNHNV, CDR2 YYDKDF, per germline (reference sequence). V lost 4 bases, J lost 8 bases, and 12 bases lay in between. DNA for the CDR3: TGTGCCACCAGCAAAGACCAGGGGTATGAGCAGTTCTTC. Encoded protein: CATSKDQGYEQFF.

The chain is built from TRBV6-5 and TRBJ2-7, with D perhaps matching TRBD2 (8 bases). Trimming left V 6 bases short and J 0 bases short, with 15 bases between. The germline V gene has CDR1 MNHEY and CDR2 SVGAGI. The CDR3 has 15 residues. This chain's CDR3 is CASSLSGDSSYEQYF. DNA for the CDR3: TGTGCCAGCAGCCTTAGCGGGGACAGCTCCTACGAGCAGTACTTC.

The chain recombines TRBV10-3 with TRBJ1-1; D call uncertain. This CDR3 is 12 amino acids long. From germline, CDR1 is ENHRY and CDR2 SYGVKD. V was pared by 3 bases and J by 1 base, with 3 bases between. The CDR3 here is CAISDRNTEAFF. In nucleotides, the CDR3 is TGTGCCATCAGTGACAGGAACACTGAAGCTTTCTTT.

The chain carries TRBV24-1 and TRBJ1-5; no definite D call. V dropped 2 bases and J dropped 0 bases, with 7 bases sitting between them. The CDR3 is 15 residues long. Germline V gives CDR1 KGHDR, CDR2 SFDVKD. The CDR3, as DNA: TGTGCCACCAGTGATTCCAAAGATAGCAATCAGCCCCAGCATTTT. It specifies CATSDSKDSNQPQHF.

The CDR3 loop is CASSLVPSGQSGRQPQHF. The CDR3 DNA sequence: TGCGCCAGCAGCTTGGTCCCCTCTGGACAGAGCGGACGGCAGCCCCAGCATTTT. The rearrangement uses TRBV5-1 and TRBJ1-5, with a weak D call TRBD1 (6 bases). V was trimmed by 0 bases and J by 7 bases, leaving 23 bases between them. The CDR3 is 18 amino acids. The germline V gene encodes CDR1 SGHRS and CDR2 YFSETQ. Filled out from reference TRBV5-1 and TRBJ1-5, the complete variable domain reads KAGVTQTPRYLIKTRGQQVTLSCSPISGHRSVSWYQQTPGQGLQFLFEYFSETQRNKGNFPGRFSGRQFSNSRSEMNVSTLELGDSALYLCASSLVPSGQSGRQPQHFGDGTRLSIL.

This clonotype has more than one count but fewer than ten. This may be a read error, as it is one base from a much larger clone. The J gene is TRBJ1-1, the V gene TRBV20-1, with TRBD1 matching 7 bases. CDR3 length: 15 amino acids. Per the germline V gene, CDR1 is DFQATT and CDR2 is SNEGSKA (reference sequence). V lost 2 bases and J lost 1; bases outside the gene matches: 7. This CDR3 reads CSARPADRPNTEAFF. The CDR3 DNA sequence: TGCAGTGCTAGACCCGCGGACAGGCCGAACACTGAAGCTTTCTTT.

The chain uses TRBV28 and TRBJ2-4, with 14 bases aligning to TRBD2. The ends lost 6 bases at V and 15 bases at J; junction bases unmatched: 10. Per germline, CDR1 MDHEN and CDR2 SYDVKM. This CDR3 has 14 residues. The CDR3 DNA reads as TGTGCCAGCAGATCGCCGGGACTAGCGGGGGAGTGGTACTTC. It yields the protein CASRSPGLAGEWYF.